The 18 T cell receptor beta chains below come from one sample, sequenced in a study of PD-1 and CTLA-4 blockade in melanoma. Here immunoSEQ multiplex PCR was the method, and the copy in TCRdb shows in-frame clones only, minus some. Of 34,000 or so clones detected, less than 90% appear once; the ten largest clones hold roughly 6%. The specimen comprised CD8+ T cells from peripheral blood, sampled from a patient given anti-PD-1 treatment. Source of these receptors: a human donor with melanoma.

The chain employs TRBV5-4 and TRBJ1-1; 9 bases are a match to TRBD1. V trimming: 0 bases; J trimming: 0 bases; junction bases outside the gene matches: 0. Germline V gene sequence: CDR1 SGHNT, CDR2 YYREEE (reference sequence). This CDR3 spans 15 amino acids. The CDR3 loop reads CASSLGDRVNTEAFF. The CDR3 DNA sequence: TGTGCCAGCAGCTTGGGGGACAGGGTGAACACTGAAGCTTTCTTT.

The chain is built from TRBV3-1 (or the pseudogene TRBV3-2) and TRBJ2-5, with D possibly TRBD1 on 6 matching bases. V lost 1 base, J lost 1 base, and 13 bases lay in between. CDR3 length equals 16 residues. Germline CDR1 reads LGHDT; CDR2 reads YNNKEL (reference sequence). The CDR3 loop is CASSQVGTRLQETQYF. Here the CDR3 DNA reads TGTGCCAGCAGCCAAGTAGGGACAAGACTCCAAGAGACCCAGTACTTC.

This clone was recorded a few times. The V gene is TRBV3-1 (or the pseudogene TRBV3-2), the J gene TRBJ1-1, with 7 bases aligning to TRBD1. Looked up from germline, CDR1 is LGHDT and CDR2 is YNNKEL (reference sequence). V shed 4 bases, J shed 1 base, and the junction held 6 bases outside the gene matches. CDR3 length: 15 residues. The CDR3 here is CASSPDREGNTEAFF. The CDR3 region has the DNA TGTGCCAGCAGCCCCGACAGGGAGGGGAACACTGAAGCTTTCTTT.

This clone was seen only once. The chain uses TRBV4-1 and TRBJ1-1; unclear D gene. The CDR3 runs to 16 residues. Germline V gene data show CDR1 as MGHRA and CDR2 as YSYEKL. Trimming took off 0 bases at V and 1 base at J, with 12 bases between the two ends. The CDR3 nucleotides are TGCGCCAGCAGCCAAGATCTCTACGAAGAGAACACTGAAGCTTTCTTT. It encodes CASSQDLYEENTEAFF.

The chain is built from TRBV5-4 and TRBJ2-2; D unresolved. CDR3 length equals 16 residues. CDR1 and CDR2 (germline): SGHNT, YYREEE (reference sequence). V was shortened by 1 base and J by 7 bases, with 17 bases between the two germline ends. Written as DNA, the CDR3 is TGTGCCAGCAGCTTGAAGAGCTCCGGCCGGAACGGGGAGCTGTTTTTT. It yields the protein CASSLKSSGRNGELFF.

This chain joins TRBV4-3 and TRBJ2-3; 8 nucleotides line up with TRBD2. Germline values: CDR1 LGHNA, CDR2 YSLEER. V was pared by 4 bases and J by 2 bases, with 8 bases of the junction left unmatched. The CDR3 runs 16 residues. CDR3 bases: TGCGCCAGCAGCCTGGGTGACGGGGGGGCCACAGATACGCAGTATTTT. This encodes CASSLGDGGATDTQYF.

The chain joins TRBV24-1 to TRBJ1-2, with a tentative D call TRBD1 (5 bases). V was clipped by 1 base and J by 4 bases, with 9 bases between them. The CDR3 is made up of 14 amino acids. The germline gives CDR1 KGHDR, CDR2 SFDVKD. The CDR3 reads CATSDFKTVYGYTF. In DNA form, the CDR3 reads TGTGCCACCAGTGATTTTAAGACAGTCTATGGCTACACCTTC.

This chain links TRBV7-6 with TRBJ2-1, with D possibly TRBD2 on 6 matching bases. Per germline, CDR1 SGHVS and CDR2 FNYEAQ. Trimming pared 0 bases from V and 0 bases from J, leaving 15 bases between. This CDR3 spans 18 amino acids. The CDR3 spells CASSLAYWDSHSYNEQFF. The CDR3 DNA reads TGTGCCAGCAGCTTAGCATACTGGGACTCACACTCCTACAATGAGCAGTTCTTC.

The J gene is TRBJ1-5, the V gene TRBV6-2 or TRBV6-3, with 7 bases fitting TRBD1. The germline V gene encodes CDR1 MNHEY and CDR2 SVGEGT. V was clipped by 5 bases and J by 3 bases; unmatched bases: 4. This CDR3 has 14 residues. The CDR3 DNA sequence: TGTGCCAGCAGTAACAGGGGTCCCAATCAGCCCCAGCATTTT. Its protein product is CASSNRGPNQPQHF.

There are a few counts of this clone. The chain carries TRBV4-1 and TRBJ2-7; D not resolved. Trimming shortened V by 0 bases and J by 4 bases, and 10 bases separated the two germline ends. The CDR3 is 14 amino acids. The germline V gene encodes CDR1 MGHRA and CDR2 YSYEKL. CDR3 nucleotide sequence: TGCGCCAGCAGCCAAGAAGCGAGACGTTACGAGCAGTACTTC. Its protein is CASSQEARRYEQYF.

This sequence joins TRBV27 and TRBJ1-2; 11 positions agree with TRBD1. J was trimmed by 5 bases and V by 6 bases; bases with no gene match: 8. CDR1 and CDR2 (germline): MNHEY, SMNVEV (reference sequence). This CDR3 comprises 15 residues. In DNA form, the CDR3 reads TGTGCCAGCAGCTACGGGACAGGGGGAGAATATGGCTACACCTTC. Translating it yields CASSYGTGGEYGYTF.

The V and J genes are TRBV27 and TRBJ2-7; D remains ambiguous. The V end was cut by 3 bases, the J end by 2 bases, with 8 bases between. The V gene's germline CDR1 is MNHEY and CDR2 SMNVEV (reference sequence). This CDR3 is 13 amino acids long. CDR3 residues: CASSFGSAYEQYF. The CDR3 DNA reads as TGTGCCAGCAGTTTCGGCAGTGCCTACGAGCAGTACTTC.

The chain recombines TRBV5-1 with TRBJ2-3; 11 bases are a match to TRBD2. The ends lost 4 bases at V and 6 bases at J; junction bases unmatched: 10. CDR1 and CDR2 from the germline V gene are SGHRS and YFSETQ. The CDR3 is 16 residues long. The CDR3 loop is CASSTRTSGLGDTQYF. In DNA, the CDR3 is TGCGCCAGCAGCACCCGGACTAGCGGGCTCGGGGATACGCAGTATTTT.

The CDR3 protein is CASSSGTSGTRRGTDTQYF. The CDR3 region has the DNA TGTGCCAGCAGCTCGGGGACTAGCGGGACCCGAAGAGGGACAGATACGCAGTATTTT. V and J are TRBV7-6 and TRBJ2-3; TRBD2 agrees at 13 bases. V lost 4 bases and J lost 3; bases outside the gene matches: 13. Germline V CDR1 and CDR2: SGHVS, FNYEAQ. The CDR3 sequence is 19 residues long.

This chain links TRBV24-1 with TRBJ1-4; maybe TRBD1 (5 bases). The germline gives CDR1 KGHDR, CDR2 SFDVKD. V lost 4 bases, J lost 7 bases, and 9 bases lay in between. The CDR3 consists of 13 residues. The CDR3 protein is CATSEGTSEKLFF. The CDR3 nucleotides read TGTGCCACCAGTGAGGGGACGTCTGAAAAACTGTTTTTT.

The rearrangement uses TRBV27 and TRBJ1-1; weak D call: TRBD1 (5 bases). Germline V lookup: CDR1 MNHEY, CDR2 SMNVEV (reference sequence). The CDR3 is 14 amino acids. V was trimmed by 2 bases and J by 1 base, leaving 8 bases between them. The CDR3 loop is CASSLGGRNTEAFF. The CDR3 DNA reads TGTGCCAGCAGTTTAGGGGGGAGGAACACTGAAGCTTTCTTT.

For the CDR3, the DNA is TGTGCCAGCAGCCCGTCCTACAATGAGCAGTTCTTC. This translates into CASSPSYNEQFF. V gene TRBV7-9 combines with J gene TRBJ2-1; D call uncertain. Between the trimmed V and J ends, which lost 5 bases and 1 base, there was a span of 3 bases. The CDR3 runs to 12 residues. Germline CDR1 SEHNR, CDR2 FQNEAQ (reference sequence).

The V call is TRBV30, the J call TRBJ2-3, with 7 positions matching TRBD1. J gave up 4 bases and V 5 bases, and 6 bases lay outside the gene matches. Per the germline V gene, CDR1 is GTSNPN and CDR2 is SVGIG (reference sequence). The CDR3 contains 13 residues. This CDR3 reads CAWEQGHADTQYF. The DNA of the CDR3 is TGTGCCTGGGAACAGGGGCACGCAGATACGCAGTATTTT.